This T cell receptor beta chain derives from a study of T cells expressing NK-cell markers. The overall study: Among eight sequenced donors, seven carried HCMV seropositivity while one was seronegative.

Comment on this clonotype: Its antigen is as yet unknown.

Study results and limitations: The leading position in the CD3+CD56-NKG2C+ fraction of several donors also went to these clonotypes.

Germline V gene lookup returns CDR1 LNHDA and CDR2 SQIVND (reference sequence). The CDR3 is 16 amino acids. For each CDR3 protein, TCRdb gives one entry from its re-call of the 5' RACE reads, without DNA. The repertoire table contains approximately 110,000 distinct CDR3 sequences. This rearrangement joins TRBV19 to TRBJ1-5; TCRdb's D call, TRBD1, is unchecked because there is no DNA. The origin of this receptor is a woman between 18 and 75 years old in good health. Sequencing was done on a sample of blood T cells: a sorted CD56 or NKG2C T cell subset, CD4+ or CD8+ T cells, or bulk PBMC T cells (not recorded which). CDR3 amino acids: CASRPRRGAVDQPQHF.